The entry below gives a single T cell receptor (beta chain) sequence along with its context. This receptor's antigen is unknown. Base qualities are not at hand, and no much larger clone is one base apart. The CDR3, from cysteine to phenylalanine, totals 16 residues. Only the CDR3 region is kept as DNA, spanning 48 bases read in frame from base 1. Taken from the germline V gene, the CDR1 and CDR2 loops are SGHVS and FNYEAQ. Here V drops 1 base and J drops 5 bases, and the junction holds 7 bases not matched to any gene. The record originates from a study of siplizumab effects on memory and regulatory T cells (dated by TCRdb to about 2019). About the study as a whole: The study examined how the anti-CD2 antibody siplizumab affects alloreactive T-cell subsets in allogeneic mixed lymphocyte reactions built from human PBMCs. The paper as a whole reports these results and caveats: Roughly 80-97% of proliferating CD4+ or CD8+ clones could not be assigned a naive or memory phenotype. Siplizumab significantly reduced the cumulative frequency of alloreactive sequences traceable to unstimulated CD4+ memory T cells. Of the alloreactive CD4+ clones that could be mapped, the Treg-derived share averaged 68.8% with siplizumab compared with under 35% in control reactions. Unstimulated naive T cells appeared to be more diverse than memory T cells, and naive cells seemed to make a substantial contribution to the alloresponse. Whether proliferating Tregs from siplizumab cultures were suppressive was not functionally confirmed. Because sequences below about 10^-5 frequency were poorly captured, only a minor fraction of alloreactive clones could be mapped to unstimulated subsets.

TCRbeta CDR3 sequencing was performed on sorted unstimulated T cells and on proliferating T cells recovered from mixed lymphocyte reactions. Fresh whole blood from ten HLA-typed healthy donors served as the source for isolating PBMCs. Libraries came from the immunoSEQ multiplex PCR assay. Roughly 10^5 TCR templates per sample were assayed on the deep sequencing platform. Genomic DNA extracted from sorted T cells was used for TCRbeta CDR3 sequencing. In the authors' own workflow: Clonal analysis of TCRbeta CDR3 data was done in the R programming language. Alloreactive CD4+ and CD8+ clones were identified by comparing unstimulated samples to CFSE-low samples taken after the reaction. Regulatory or non-regulatory origin was assigned to alloreactive CD4+ clones by matching of sequences to sorted unstimulated Treg and non-Treg repertoires. Not all clones reach the TCRdb copy of this immuneACCESS table, which keeps in-frame sequences only. Checked studies attribute under half of the gap to unresolved V genes and leave the rest unexplained. That table is the source of V, J and clone size, and D and trimming were worked out from the DNA. In all, the sample holds 87,000 or so clones, and approximately 90% of those were seen once. In total, the top ten clones hold about 15% of the sample.

This receptor was identified in a human donor in good health. The chain joins TRBV7-6 to TRBJ2-1; 8 of the junction bases match TRBD2. Sequenced input: CD4+ T cells sorted from blood. CDR3 region: CASSLGAGVGNNEQFF. The DNA is as follows: TGTGCCAGCAGCTTAGGAGCGGGAGTGGGAAACAATGAGCAGTTCTTC.